Presented here are 23 T cell receptor beta chains from one specimen sequenced in a study of cytomegalovirus exposure and HLA in healthy donors. In the PCR, 60 Vbeta and 13 Jbeta primers were used. Generated by immunoSEQ multiplex PCR, the TCRdb table keeps only in-frame clones and is missing some. The table lists roughly 250,000 clones, roughly 81% of them singletons. The sample was PBMCs. These receptors all stem from a middle-aged woman in good health and CMV-seropositive.

The gene calls are TRBV18 and TRBJ1-2; 7 bases align to TRBD1. CDR3 size: 14 residues. The germline gives CDR1 KGHSH, CDR2 LQKENI. V was clipped by 0 bases and J by 4 bases; unmatched bases: 2. CDR3 DNA: TGTGCCAGCTCACCACCGGGACAGTCCTATGGCTACACCTTC. This translates into CASSPPGQSYGYTF. The variable domain in full, with the rest retrieved from reference TRBV18 and TRBJ1-2, is NAGVMQNPRHLVRRRGQEARLRCSPMKGHSHVYWYRQLPEEGLKFMVYLQKENIIDESGMPKERFSAEFPKEGPSILRIQQVVRGDSAAYFCASSPPGQSYGYTFGSGTRLTVV.

V usage is TRBV28 and J usage is TRBJ1-2; maybe TRBD1 (5 bases). CDR3 length equals 15 residues. Trimming took 5 bases from V and 4 from J, leaving 17 bases between them. Germline V CDR1 and CDR2: MDHEN, SYDVKM. CDR3 bases: TGTGCCAGCAGTACCTCGTCGGGACTCACCTATGGCTACACCTTC. Residues: CASSTSSGLTYGYTF.

This rearrangement joins TRBV30 to TRBJ2-1; D perhaps matches TRBD1 (7 bases). This CDR3 spans 17 amino acids. CDR1 is GTSNPN, CDR2 SVGIG, per germline (reference sequence). Trimming pared 2 bases from V and 2 bases from J, leaving 19 bases between. The chain's CDR3 is CAWSLSAQGGPYNEQFF. The CDR3 DNA reads TGTGCCTGGAGTTTGTCGGCGCAGGGGGGCCCCTACAATGAGCAGTTCTTC. The whole variable domain, remainder taken from reference TRBV30 and TRBJ2-1, is SQTIHQWPATLVQPVGSPLSLECTVEGTSNPNLYWYRQAAGRGLQLLFYSVGIGQISSEVPQNLSASRPQDRQFILSSKKLLLSDSGFYLCAWSLSAQGGPYNEQFFGPGTRLTVL.

The V and J genes are TRBV30 and TRBJ2-7, with 8 positions matching TRBD2. CDR3 length: 15 residues. Germline V gene lookup returns CDR1 GTSNPN and CDR2 SVGIG (reference sequence). V shed 2 bases, J shed 2 bases, and the junction held 8 bases outside the gene matches. Here the CDR3 reads CAWSQPPGLAYEQYF. The CDR3 DNA reads as TGTGCCTGGAGTCAACCTCCGGGACTAGCCTACGAGCAGTACTTC.

J is TRBJ1-1 and V is TRBV6-6; 9 bases align to TRBD1. CDR1 is MNHNY, CDR2 SVGAGI, per germline (reference sequence). The J segment lost 5 bases and the V segment lost 6 bases, leaving 4 bases of the junction unmatched. This CDR3 comprises 13 residues. CDR3 sequence (DNA): TGTGCCAGCAGACAGGGGGCGCCTACTGAAGCTTTCTTT. Translation: CASRQGAPTEAFF.

This sequence joins TRBV14 and TRBJ1-3; no definite D call. There are 17 residues in the CDR3. Germline V gives CDR1 SGHDN, CDR2 FVKESK. Trimming pared 1 base from V and 0 bases from J, leaving 13 bases between. The CDR3 protein is CASSQVAQLGSGNTIYF. The CDR3 nucleotides are TGTGCCAGCAGCCAAGTGGCTCAACTAGGCTCTGGAAACACCATATATTTT.

CDR3: CASSQLEGGSEAFF. CDR3 DNA: TGTGCCAGCAGCCAACTGGAAGGGGGCTCGGAAGCTTTCTTT. The chain combines TRBV2 with TRBJ1-1, with TRBD1 matching 7 bases. The CDR3 is made up of 14 amino acids. Germline CDR1 SNHLY, CDR2 FYNNEI. The V gene end was trimmed by 6 bases and the J gene end by 8 bases; junction bases not matched to a gene: 12.

This sequence joins TRBV7-2 and TRBJ2-3, with 9 bases aligning to TRBD1. The V and J ends lost 7 bases and 5 bases, in that order; junction bases with no gene match: 7. The V gene's germline CDR1 is SGHTA and CDR2 FQGNSA. The CDR3 consists of 14 residues. The chain's CDR3 is CASTKGQGLDTQYF. DNA for the CDR3: TGTGCCAGCACCAAGGGACAGGGTCTAGATACGCAGTATTTT.

The J gene is TRBJ2-5, the V gene TRBV4-1; tentatively, D is TRBD2 (5 bases). Trimming left V 2 bases short and J 2 bases short, with 15 bases between. The CDR3 runs to 16 residues. Germline lookup yields CDR1 MGHRA and CDR2 YSYEKL. CDR3 loop: CASSQPRTGDQETQYF. As DNA, the CDR3 is TGCGCCAGCAGCCAACCACGGACTGGGGATCAAGAGACCCAGTACTTC.

The V gene is TRBV6-1, the J gene TRBJ2-1; TRBD1 might be the D (6 bases). Germline V gives CDR1 MNHNS, CDR2 SASEGT. Deletions cut 2 bases from V and 4 bases from J, with 12 bases between. The CDR3 covers 15 residues. The CDR3 sequence: CASSELGASYNEQFF. In DNA, the CDR3 is TGTGCCAGCAGTGAATTGGGGGCGTCTTACAATGAGCAGTTCTTC.

This clone was seen a single time. The chain uses TRBV5-6 and TRBJ1-5; TRBD1 is a possible D gene (5 bases). Germline CDR1 is SGHDT and CDR2 is YYEEEE. Deletions cut 1 base from V and 7 bases from J, with 15 bases between. CDR3 length: 15 amino acids. The CDR3 region is CASSLWQGMQQPQHF. CDR3 coding DNA: TGTGCCAGCAGCTTGTGGCAGGGAATGCAACAGCCCCAGCATTTT.

The V and J genes are TRBV7-3 and TRBJ2-1, with TRBD2 as a possible D gene (5 bases). Trimming cost V 2 bases and J 8 bases, with 13 bases left between them. The CDR3 length is 14 residues. Germline loops: CDR1 SGHTA, CDR2 FQGTGA. CDR3 nucleotides: TGTGCCAGCAGCTTAGAGGGTAGCGCCCATGAGCAGTTCTTC. Translation gives CASSLEGSAHEQFF.

The chain links TRBV15 to TRBJ2-5; 11 positions agree with TRBD2. V lost 1 base and J lost 2; bases outside the gene matches: 6. Germline-derived CDR1 and CDR2 are LNHNV and YYDKDF (reference sequence). This CDR3 comprises 17 residues. Here the CDR3 DNA reads TGTGCCACCAGCAGAGGGGCTAGCGGGAGGAAACAAGAGACCCAGTACTTC. The encoded protein is CATSRGASGRKQETQYF.

V is TRBV28 and J is TRBJ1-2; 7 nucleotides align to TRBD1. Trimming took 6 bases from V and 4 from J; bases not matched to a gene: 14. The CDR3 is 16 residues long. Germline V gives CDR1 MDHEN, CDR2 SYDVKM. The DNA for the CDR3 is TGTGCCAGCAGCCGGCTACAGGGGAAGCAAGGCTATGGCTACACCTTC. It encodes CASSRLQGKQGYGYTF.

The J gene is TRBJ1-5, the V gene TRBV10-3; TRBD1 aligns across 7 bases. Trimming cost V 5 bases and J 2 bases; bases outside gene matches: 18. Germline lookup yields CDR1 ENHRY and CDR2 SYGVKD. This CDR3 comprises 19 residues. The CDR3 coding sequence is TGTGCCATCAGTAACAGACAGGGTGCCTTTATTGGTGGCAATCAGCCCCAGCATTTT. Amino acids: CAISNRQGAFIGGNQPQHF.

The chain carries TRBV6-5 and TRBJ1-2; 7 bases are shared with TRBD1. Germline V lookup: CDR1 MNHEY, CDR2 SVGAGI. V gave up 2 bases and J gave up 5 bases; unmatched junction bases: 5. CDR3 length: 14 residues. The CDR3 is CASSYGDSNYGYTF. CDR3 bases: TGTGCCAGCAGTTACGGGGACAGCAATTATGGCTACACCTTC.

This chain joins TRBV9 and TRBJ1-5, with D possibly matching TRBD1 (5 bases). The V gene lost 0 bases and the J gene lost 6 bases, with 13 bases spanning the gap. Germline V gives CDR1 SGDLS, CDR2 YYNGEE. The CDR3 runs 15 residues. The CDR3 region is CASSVEPGLGQPQHF. CDR3 sequence (DNA): TGTGCCAGCAGCGTAGAACCAGGGTTGGGTCAGCCCCAGCATTTT.

The J gene is TRBJ2-7, the V gene TRBV4-2; 8 bases are shared with TRBD2. CDR3 length equals 16 residues. The junction had 7 bases not matched to a gene; V was cut back by 0 bases and J by 3 bases. CDR1 and CDR2 from the germline V gene are LGHNA and YNFKEQ. This CDR3 is CASSQDLAGGLYEQYF. Written as DNA, the CDR3 is TGTGCCAGCAGCCAAGATCTTGCGGGAGGCCTCTACGAGCAGTACTTC.

The chain couples TRBV2 to TRBJ2-7; D remains ambiguous. The germline V gene has CDR1 SNHLY and CDR2 FYNNEI. The CDR3 contains 15 residues. Trimming removed 7 bases at V and 0 bases at J, with 16 bases between. The CDR3 sequence is CASTELPHISYEQYF. The CDR3 DNA follows: TGTGCCAGCACCGAGCTCCCTCATATCTCCTACGAGCAGTACTTC.

The rearrangement links TRBV7-9 to TRBJ2-7; 7 bases align to TRBD1. The trim removed 0 bases at V and 0 bases at J, leaving 2 bases unmatched. The CDR3 covers 15 residues. CDR1 and CDR2 (germline): SEHNR, FQNEAQ (reference sequence). As DNA, the CDR3 is TGTGCCAGCAGCTTAGCGGGACAGAACTCCTACGAGCAGTACTTC. Amino acid sequence: CASSLAGQNSYEQYF.

The chain recombines TRBV7-2 with TRBJ2-7, with 13 bases identical to TRBD2. The CDR3 is 18 amino acids. Per germline, CDR1 SGHTA and CDR2 FQGNSA. With 0 bases clipped from V and 2 bases from J, the junction kept 7 bases outside the gene matches. The CDR3 coding sequence is TGTGCCAGCAGCTTAGCCGGACTAGCGGGAGCAGGGGCCTACGAGCAGTACTTC. Protein: CASSLAGLAGAGAYEQYF.

The chain carries TRBV6-1 and TRBJ1-1, with 9 bases aligning to TRBD1. Germline lookup yields CDR1 MNHNS and CDR2 SASEGT. The J segment lost 3 bases and the V segment lost 3 bases, leaving 11 bases of the junction unmatched. The CDR3 contains 17 residues. CDR3 in amino acids: CASSESGQGLRDTEAFF. CDR3 sequence (DNA): TGTGCCAGCAGTGAGAGCGGACAGGGGCTGCGGGACACTGAAGCTTTCTTT.

This chain joins TRBV4-3 and TRBJ1-2; TRBD1 aligns across 7 bases. The CDR3 consists of 15 residues. The V and J ends lost 4 bases and 2 bases, in that order; junction bases with no gene match: 7. The V gene's germline CDR1 is LGHNA and CDR2 YSLEER. CDR3 nucleotide sequence: TGCGCCAGCAGCCGGGGGACAGATAGAAACTATGGCTACACCTTC. Its protein is CASSRGTDRNYGYTF.